This T cell receptor (beta chain) derives from a study of blood T cell repertoires in COVID-19. Across the study: Whether acute or convalescent, the COVID-19 samples came from the United States, Italy and Spain.

V was trimmed by 3 bases and J by 3 bases, leaving 18 bases between them. The CDR3 is made up of 16 amino acids. Germline V gives CDR1 LNHDA, CDR2 SQIVND (reference sequence). The data were produced by immunoSEQ multiplex PCR, yet TCRdb's version contains in-frame clones alone and is incomplete. Among over 200,000 clones listed, around 81% were seen once. The chain has TRBV19 and TRBJ2-7, with a tentative D call TRBD1 (6 bases). The receptor was derived from a man aged 50-60 years with active or convalescent COVID-19. The source material was peripheral blood. The DNA of the CDR3 is TGTGCCAGTAGTATTCAACCACCGGGACAATTCTACGAGCAGTACTTC. Protein: CASSIQPPGQFYEQYF. The full variable domain, with the rest looked up from reference TRBV19 and TRBJ2-7, is DGGITQSPKYLFRKEGQNVTLSCEQNLNHDAMYWYRQDPGQGLRLIYYSQIVNDFQKGDIAEGYSVSREKKESFPLTVTSAQKNPTAFYLCASSIQPPGQFYEQYFGPGTRLTVT.